This is a list of T cell receptor beta chains from one sample in a study of graft-versus-host responses after intestinal transplantation. Antigens of these TCRs are unknown. Clones were read by immunoSEQ multiplex PCR, and TCRdb kept only the in-frame ones, dropping some. The data contain about 96,000 clones, 90% to 95% of them seen just once; the ten biggest clones take up around 0.15%. The material was unstimulated CD4+ T cells sorted from spleen or lymph node cells, obtained before intestinal transplant. These receptor sequences come from a human donor who received an intestinal transplant. The CDR3 runs from the conserved cysteine through the conserved F or W. The D gene is left open where the match is weak. Size is stated for part of the rows, as once, few or many counts, or as a class when the clone is expanded.

clone_size	d_call	v_call	cdr3_length	j_call	cdr3_aa	cdr3_nt
-	TRBD1	TRBV2	14	TRBJ1-6	CASGADRGLSPLHF	TGTGCCAGCGGGGCGGACAGGGGGTTATCACCCCTCCACTTT
-	TRBD2	TRBV6-1	17	TRBJ2-1	CASSGGLVSSSYNEQFF	TGTGCCAGCAGTGGGGGACTAGTTTCTAGCTCCTACAATGAGCAGTTCTTC
-	TRBD2	TRBV6-1	14	TRBJ2-1	CASTKRGAYNEQFF	TGTGCCAGCACTAAGCGGGGGGCCTACAATGAGCAGTTCTTC
-	TRBD2	TRBV19	15	TRBJ2-1	CASMSLAGLDNEQFF	TGTGCCAGTATGAGCCTAGCGGGTCTTGACAATGAGCAGTTCTTC
-	-	TRBV5-1	12	TRBJ2-3	CASSLLTDTQYF	TGCGCCAGCAGCCTATTAACAGATACGCAGTATTTT
-	-	TRBV7-3	13	TRBJ1-2	CASSPRGVGGYTF	TGTGCCAGCAGCCCTCGCGGGGTTGGCGGCTACACCTTC
-	-	TRBV5-4	13	TRBJ1-1	CASSLRGGTEAFF	TGTGCCAGCAGCTTGCGGGGAGGCACTGAAGCTTTCTTT
-	-	TRBV6-5	15	TRBJ1-2	CASSTGIQGNYGYTF	TGTGCCAGCAGTACGGGGATACAGGGAAACTATGGCTACACCTTC
-	-	TRBV29-1	12	TRBJ2-3	CSGKTRTDTQYF	TGCAGCGGGAAGACTAGAACAGATACGCAGTATTTT
-	-	TRBV4-2	15	TRBJ2-7	CASSQDVRGLREQYF	TGTGCCAGCAGCCAAGATGTGCGAGGCCTAAGGGAGCAGTACTTC
-	-	TRBV5-1	13	TRBJ2-7	CASSLAPVYEQYF	TGCGCCAGCAGCTTGGCTCCCGTCTACGAGCAGTACTTC
few	-	TRBV2	11	TRBJ2-7	CASNYYYEQYF	TGTGCCAGCAACTACTACTACGAGCAGTACTTC
-	-	TRBV9	16	TRBJ2-6	CASSPSYFPGANVLTF	TGTGCCAGCAGCCCGTCATACTTTCCGGGGGCCAACGTCCTGACTTTC
-	TRBD2	TRBV6-5	15	TRBJ2-7	CASSVTSGSIYEQYF	TGTGCCAGCAGTGTAACTAGCGGGAGCATCTACGAGCAGTACTTC
-	-	TRBV30	12	TRBJ2-1	CAWSVQGNEQFF	TGTGCCTGGAGTGTACAGGGCAATGAGCAGTTCTTC
-	-	TRBV2	14	TRBJ1-1	CASKREGTNTEAFF	TGTGCCAGCAAACGAGAAGGGACTAACACTGAAGCTTTCTTT
-	TRBD2	TRBV5-1	14	TRBJ2-3	CASTLTSGTDTQYF	TGCGCCAGCACCCTGACTAGCGGCACAGATACGCAGTATTTT
-	TRBD1	TRBV27	13	TRBJ2-7	CASSLQDRGRQYF	TGTGCCAGCAGTTTACAGGACAGGGGAAGGCAGTACTTC
once	TRBD1	TRBV6-6	16	TRBJ1-5	CASSDSNRGTNQPQHF	TGTGCCAGCAGCGACTCCAACAGGGGAACCAATCAGCCCCAGCATTTT
-	-	TRBV7-3	16	TRBJ2-5	CASSARIAGLGETQYF	TGTGCCAGCAGCGCTCGGATAGCCGGACTCGGAGAGACCCAGTACTTC
-	TRBD1	TRBV28	14	TRBJ2-5	CASSPRQGKETQYF	TGTGCCAGCAGCCCAAGACAGGGGAAAGAGACCCAGTACTTC
-	TRBD2	TRBV7-9	15	TRBJ2-4	CASSASGLAKNIQYF	TGTGCCAGCAGCGCTAGCGGTCTAGCCAAAAACATTCAGTACTTC
-	-	TRBV6-5	15	TRBJ2-7	CASSSPRQGGYEQYF	TGTGCCAGCAGTTCCCCCCGACAGGGAGGATACGAGCAGTACTTC
few	-	TRBV28	10	TRBJ1-2	CASGQGGYTF	TGTGCCAGCGGGCAGGGCGGCTACACCTTC
-	TRBD2	TRBV29-1	14	TRBJ2-7	CSAVTGTRPYEQYF	TGCAGCGCCGTAACCGGGACTAGACCTTACGAGCAGTACTTC
-	-	TRBV5-1	14	TRBJ2-6	CASSRYSGANVLTF	TGCGCCAGCAGTCGGTACTCTGGGGCCAACGTCCTGACTTTC